These T cell receptor beta chains were read from a single sample in a study of T cell repertoires in cytomegalovirus infection. These receptors' targets are unknown. TCRdb analysed the reads with MiXCR anew, one entry per CDR3 protein. Here the sample spans around 710,000 distinct CDR3 sequences, approximately 32% being singletons. Sample: cultured CD8+ T cells from PBMCs, taken from culture after CMV antigen stimulation. The receptors originated from a human donor in good health (CMV status not recorded). Some clones in this sample may be carry-over from other donors' samples. Both conserved end residues are part of each CDR3. The D gene is left open where the match is weak. A row's size may be missing; if present it is once, few, many or a size class.

TRBV7-6	TRBJ2-1	.	few	TGTGCCAGCAGCTTAGGACTTCCGGTAGAGCTCCTGGAGCAGTTCTTC	CASSLGLPVELLEQFF
TRBV6-6	TRBJ2-3	.	few	TGTGCCAGCTTACTGGCTGGCGGAACAACAGATACGCAGTATTTT	CASLLAGGTTDTQYF
TRBV6-2/TRBV6-3	TRBJ2-3	.	few	TGTGCCAGCAGCCCTCAGTGGTTGGAAGGCACAGATACGCAGTATTTT	CASSPQWLEGTDTQYF
TRBV29-1	TRBJ1-2	TRBD1	.	TGCAGCGTTGAAGTGAGGGACCAGGAACAGGGGGCCCACTATGGCTACACCTTC	CSVEVRDQEQGAHYGYTF
TRBV5-3	TRBJ2-1	.	few	TGTGCCAGCAGACAAGACCGGACCTCCTACAATGAGCAGTTCTTC	CASRQDRTSYNEQFF
TRBV7-6	TRBJ2-7	.	many	TGTGCCAGCAGCTTAGAACTGGGTGAGAACGAGCAGTACTTC	CASSLELGENEQYF
TRBV2	TRBJ2-5	.	few	TGTGCCAGCAGGGGGGTGAGGGATGCCTCATGGACCCAGTACTTC	CASRGVRDASWTQYF
TRBV7-9	TRBJ2-3	TRBD1	many	TGTGCCAGCAGGAGGGGGCGAACAGATACGCAGTATTTT	CASRRGRTDTQYF
TRBV4-1	TRBJ2-1	TRBD2	.	TGCGCCAGCAGCCAAGAAGCAACTAGCGGGGGGCTTTACAATGAGCAGTTCTTC	CASSQEATSGGLYNEQFF
TRBV19	TRBJ2-1	TRBD2	.	TGTGCCAGTAGTATGGGGCAGTCTCGGGGGGATGAGCAGTTCTTC	CASSMGQSRGDEQFF
TRBV27	TRBJ1-2	.	few	TGTGCCAGCAGCGAACAGAGTAACTATGGCTACACCTTC	CASSEQSNYGYTF
TRBV27	TRBJ1-1	.	few	TGTGCCAGCACTTCTGGAGGGCTGAACACTGAAGCTTTCTTT	CASTSGGLNTEAFF
TRBV7-8	TRBJ2-1	TRBD1	few	TGTGCCAGCAGCTTAGTATGGGACAGAACCTACAATGAGCAGTTCTTC	CASSLVWDRTYNEQFF
TRBV3-1	TRBJ2-3	TRBD2	.	TGTGCCAGCAGCCAAGATATGGCGGGGGGGCCTACAGATACGCAGTATTTT	CASSQDMAGGPTDTQYF
TRBV4-1	TRBJ1-2	TRBD1	.	TGCGCCAGCAGCCTACAAAGATGGACCGACAGGGGAGGATATGGCTACACCTTC	CASSLQRWTDRGGYGYTF
TRBV10-3	TRBJ2-1	TRBD2	few	TGTGCCATCAGTGAGTTTGTCCTAGCGGGGGGAGTCGATGAGCAGTTCTTC	CAISEFVLAGGVDEQFF
TRBV6-6	TRBJ2-5	.	.	TGTGCCAGCAGTGACGGGATTCAAGAGACCCAGTACTTC	CASSDGIQETQYF
TRBV2	TRBJ2-3	TRBD2	few	TGTGCCAGCAGTGAGATGCTAGCGGGAGTCACAGATACGCAGTATTTT	CASSEMLAGVTDTQYF
TRBV7-9	TRBJ1-2	.	.	TGTGCCAGCAGCCCCGGGACAAGCTCCTATGGCTACACCTTC	CASSPGTSSYGYTF
TRBV6-1	TRBJ1-1	.	.	TGTGCCAGCAGTGAAAGTTGGAACACTGAAGCTTTCTTT	CASSESWNTEAFF
TRBV12-3/TRBV12-4	TRBJ1-5	.	few	TGTGCCAGCAGCGCCGATTCGGGGGGAAGTCAGCCCCAGCATTTT	CASSADSGGSQPQHF
TRBV11-2	TRBJ2-7	.	few	TGTGCCAGCAGCTGGGGCGGGCAAGAGCAGTACTTC	CASSWGGQEQYF
TRBV19	TRBJ1-1	.	many	TGTGCCAGTAGTATCCCCCAGGGGAACACTGAAGCTTTCTTT	CASSIPQGNTEAFF
TRBV6-1	TRBJ2-5	.	many	TGTGCCAGCGACCGACAAGTTCCCCAAGAGACCCAGTACTTC	CASDRQVPQETQYF
TRBV28	TRBJ1-4	.	.	TGTGCCAGCAGTGACATAGGGACTAATGAAAAACTGTTTTTT	CASSDIGTNEKLFF
TRBV23-1	TRBJ2-2	.	few	TGCGCCAGAACCCCCGAGGGGGGGAAAGGCACCGGGGAGCTGTTTTTT	CARTPEGGKGTGELFF
TRBV11-2	TRBJ2-1	.	.	TGTGCCAGCAGCTTAGTGGGGGGGCTGGAAAATGAGCAGTTCTTC	CASSLVGGLENEQFF
TRBV2	TRBJ1-1	.	.	TGTGCCAGCAGTGCAGGGATAACTTTCTTT	CASSAGITFF
TRBV28	TRBJ2-5	TRBD2	.	TGTGCCAGCAGTTCCATTAGCGGGGGGGCCGAGGAGACCCAGTACTTC	CASSSISGGAEETQYF
TRBV11-3	TRBJ2-3	TRBD2	many	TGTGCCAGCAGCTCCGACGGCGGGGGGGCAGATACGCAGTATTTT	CASSSDGGGADTQYF
TRBV7-8	TRBJ2-1	.	many	TGTGCCAGCAGCTTAGCGGGGGGGCCAGAGCAGTTCTTC	CASSLAGGPEQFF
TRBV12-3/TRBV12-4	TRBJ2-5	.	.	TGTGCCAGCAGTTTAGTGGGCCTGGGTGCAGAGACCCAGTACTTC	CASSLVGLGAETQYF
TRBV20-1	TRBJ1-6	TRBD1	few	TGCAGTGCTAGAGATCAAGGGACAGCTAGTTCACCCCTCCACTTT	CSARDQGTASSPLHF
TRBV4-1	TRBJ2-2	.	.	TGCGCCAGCAGCCAAGAAAGGCATCGCACCGGGGAGCTGTTTTTT	CASSQERHRTGELFF
TRBV19	TRBJ1-1	.	few	TGTGCCAGTAGTATAGGACGGATCATGAACACTGAAGCTTTCTTT	CASSIGRIMNTEAFF
TRBV7-9	TRBJ1-4	TRBD1	.	TGTGCCAGCAGCTTAGTCGGACAGGGGGCGTCTAATGAAAAACTGTTTTTT	CASSLVGQGASNEKLFF
TRBV10-3	TRBJ2-3	.	.	TGTGCCATCAGTGATGAGGCGAAGTTAGATACGCAGTATTTT	CAISDEAKLDTQYF
TRBV7-6	TRBJ1-1	.	.	TGTGCCAACAGCCCGGGACTGATTAACACTGAAGCTTTCTTT	CANSPGLINTEAFF
TRBV27	TRBJ1-5	.	.	TGTGCCAGCAAAATAGGAGGACAGAGCAATCAGCCCCAGCATTTT	CASKIGGQSNQPQHF
TRBV6-6	TRBJ1-2	.	.	TGTGCCAGCAGTTACACCGCCTTGGGACATACAGAGGTCTATGGCTACACCTTC	CASSYTALGHTEVYGYTF
TRBV6-2/TRBV6-3	TRBJ2-3	.	.	TGTGCCAGCAGTTCCCCCCCGGAGCGATTGCGCACAGATACGCAGTATTTT	CASSSPPERLRTDTQYF
TRBV19	TRBJ1-2	.	.	TGTGCCAGTAGTATAGTCCTCAGAGAAGATGGCTACACCTTC	CASSIVLREDGYTF
TRBV7-8	TRBJ2-2	.	few	TGTGCCAGCAGCTTAGGGGTGTCCACCGGGGAGCTGTTTTTT	CASSLGVSTGELFF
TRBV6-1	TRBJ2-2	.	.	TGTGCCAGCACCGGGGTCACCGGGGAGCTGTTTTTT	CASTGVTGELFF
TRBV6-2/TRBV6-3	TRBJ2-6	TRBD2	few	TGTGCCAGCGCGGGGGGGAGTTCTCCCCCTGGGGCCAACGTCCTGACTTTC	CASAGGSSPPGANVLTF
TRBV27	TRBJ1-5	.	few	TGTGCCAGCAGTTTTCTTGCAGGGTTCAATCAGCCCCAGCATTTT	CASSFLAGFNQPQHF
TRBV2	TRBJ2-1	.	few	TGTGCCAGCAGCTGGTTGGGGGATGACAATGAGCAGTTCTTC	CASSWLGDDNEQFF
TRBV18	TRBJ2-7	TRBD1	.	TGTGCCAGCTCACCACCGCTCCAGGGGGCTAGCGAGCAGTACTTC	CASSPPLQGASEQYF
TRBV12-3/TRBV12-4	TRBJ2-7	TRBD2	.	TGTGCCAGCAGTTTAGAAGCGGGGCGGTCCTACGAGCAGTACTTC	CASSLEAGRSYEQYF
TRBV6-2/TRBV6-3	TRBJ2-2	.	.	TGTGCCAGCAGTCTTGACGGACGGACGAACACCGGGGAGCTGTTTTTT	CASSLDGRTNTGELFF
TRBV7-8	TRBJ2-5	.	many	TGTGCCAGCAGCCCCCGGTTGGGGACGGAGACCCAGTACTTC	CASSPRLGTETQYF
TRBV19	TRBJ1-4	TRBD1	.	TGTGCCAGTAGTGCCGACAGGGAGACTAATGAAAAACTGTTTTTT	CASSADRETNEKLFF
TRBV7-9	TRBJ2-2	.	many	TGTGCCAGCAGCTTTCTGACCGTCACCGGGGAGCTGTTTTTT	CASSFLTVTGELFF
TRBV6-5	TRBJ1-1	.	few	TGTGCCAGCAGTTACTCGGGAAGTGGGGCTTTCTTT	CASSYSGSGAFF
TRBV19	TRBJ1-5	.	.	TGTGCCAGTAGTATTTGTGGACACATCGTTAAAGTTTGCAATCAGCCCCAGCATTTT	CASSICGHIVKVCNQPQHF